Listed here are 16 T cell receptor beta chains from one sample, sequenced in a study of blood T cell repertoires in COVID-19. The repertoire was sequenced with immunoSEQ multiplex PCR; TCRdb's copy has only in-frame clones and lacks some. The data show 400,000 to 500,000 clones, 70% to 90% seen once. The sample was PBMCs or T cells enriched from blood (not recorded which). Receptor source: a woman younger than 30 who had been exposed to COVID-19.

A few counts support this clone. The sample carries other DNA sequences with the same CDR3. The chain recombines TRBV27 with TRBJ1-2; 9 nucleotides match TRBD1. This CDR3 is built from 12 residues. V shed 6 bases and J 4 bases; nucleotides not matched to a gene: 0. Germline CDR1 MNHEY, CDR2 SMNVEV (reference sequence). In DNA form, the CDR3 reads TGTGCCAGCAGGACAGGGGGCTATGGCTACACCTTC. Translating gives CASRTGGYGYTF.

The chain joins TRBV27 to TRBJ2-2, with TRBD2 identical over 8 bases. Germline assignment: CDR1 MNHEY and CDR2 SMNVEV (reference sequence). The CDR3 sequence is 21 residues long. Trimming removed 3 bases from V and 6 bases from J; junction bases left unmatched: 24. CDR3 bases: TGTGCCAGCAGTTTCGAAAGATACGCCGGGACTAGAAGGGGACGTCCCGGGGAGCTGTTTTTT. As protein: CASSFERYAGTRRGRPGELFF.

This clone was seen only a few times. J is TRBJ2-1 and V is TRBV5-1; D is perhaps TRBD2 (6 bases). Between the trimmed V and J ends, which lost 3 bases and 3 bases, there was a span of 16 bases. The CDR3 has 16 amino acids. CDR1 and CDR2 from the germline V gene are SGHRS and YFSETQ. This chain's CDR3 is CASSSTRLVVYNEQFF. The CDR3 nucleotides read TGCGCCAGCAGCTCCACCAGACTAGTCGTCTACAATGAGCAGTTCTTC. Based on the CDR3 plus reference TRBV5-1 and TRBJ2-1, the full variable domain is KAGVTQTPRYLIKTRGQQVTLSCSPISGHRSVSWYQQTPGQGLQFLFEYFSETQRNKGNFPGRFSGRQFSNSRSEMNVSTLELGDSALYLCASSSTRLVVYNEQFFGPGTRLTVL.

The chain carries TRBV28 and TRBJ1-1; no definite D call. The CDR3 loop spans 13 amino acids. Germline CDR1 MDHEN, CDR2 SYDVKM. V was cut by 1 base and J by 6 bases, with 9 bases left in between. In DNA, the CDR3 is TGTGCCAGCAGTTTATTCATGCAGGCTGAAGCTTTCTTT. Residues: CASSLFMQAEAFF.

V and J are TRBV6-2 or TRBV6-3 and TRBJ2-5; 9 bases align to TRBD2. The ends lost 0 bases at V and 2 bases at J; junction bases unmatched: 10. CDR1 and CDR2 (germline): MNHEY, SVGEGT. The CDR3 contains 18 residues. CDR3 sequence (DNA): TGTGCCAGCAGTTACTCGGTCCGGGCTAGCGGGGTACAAGAGACCCAGTACTTC. The encoded protein is CASSYSVRASGVQETQYF.

The rearrangement links TRBV15 to TRBJ2-7, with D perhaps matching TRBD1 (5 bases). This CDR3 is built from 13 residues. Trimming pared 1 base from V and 6 bases from J, leaving 10 bases between. CDR1 is LNHNV and CDR2 is YYDKDF in the germline V gene (reference sequence). The CDR3 sequence: CATSRGSTAEQYF. DNA of the CDR3: TGTGCCACCAGCAGAGGGTCGACAGCCGAGCAGTACTTC.

This rearrangement joins TRBV5-5 to TRBJ2-7; 7 bases align to TRBD1. Looked up from germline, CDR1 is SGHKS and CDR2 is YYEKEE (reference sequence). Unmatched junction bases numbered 11, after V lost 4 bases and J lost 4 bases. This CDR3 is built from 15 residues. Written as DNA, the CDR3 is TGTGCCAGCAGCAGCGGAAGGGGGCGCGGGTACGAGCAGTACTTC. This encodes CASSSGRGRGYEQYF.

The V call is TRBV5-1, the J call TRBJ2-7; D not certain. V was cut by 0 bases and J by 0 bases, with 7 bases left in between. The length of the CDR3 is 14 residues. Per the germline V gene, CDR1 is SGHRS and CDR2 is YFSETQ. For the CDR3, the DNA is TGCGCCAGCAGCTTGGAGACTCCCTCCTACGAGCAGTACTTC. Translating it yields CASSLETPSYEQYF. Supplemented by reference TRBV5-1 and TRBJ2-7, the full variable domain reads KAGVTQTPRYLIKTRGQQVTLSCSPISGHRSVSWYQQTPGQGLQFLFEYFSETQRNKGNFPGRFSGRQFSNSRSEMNVSTLELGDSALYLCASSLETPSYEQYFGPGTRLTVT.

The count of this clone is one. This chain's CDR3 is CASSYSTSGYNEQFF. The CDR3 coding sequence is TGTGCCAGCAGTTACTCGACTAGCGGCTACAATGAGCAGTTCTTC. This chain uses TRBV6-5 with TRBJ2-1, with 9 positions matching TRBD2. The CDR3 contains 15 residues. The germline V gene encodes CDR1 MNHEY and CDR2 SVGAGI. V dropped 0 bases and J dropped 3; count of bases not matched to a gene: 0.

The rearrangement uses TRBV30 and TRBJ1-2, with D unresolved. The CDR3 spans 17 residues. Germline CDR1 GTSNPN, CDR2 SVGIG (reference sequence). V lost 0 bases and J lost 2, with 19 bases in between. CDR3 region: CAWSVPGLVGLNYGYTF. The CDR3 DNA sequence: TGTGCCTGGAGTGTACCTGGTCTTGTCGGTCTAAACTATGGCTACACCTTC.

The DNA of the CDR3 is TGCGCCAGCAGCCAAGTTAGCGGGGGGTCTCAAGAGACCCAGTACTTC. Translation: CASSQVSGGSQETQYF. The chain is built from TRBV4-1 and TRBJ2-5; 10 bases line up with TRBD2. V gave up 1 base and J gave up 2 bases; unmatched junction bases: 4. The germline V gene has CDR1 MGHRA and CDR2 YSYEKL. The CDR3 totals 16 residues.

This sequence joins TRBV15 and TRBJ2-1, with 10 positions matching TRBD2. In germline, CDR1 is LNHNV, CDR2 YYDKDF (reference sequence). J gave up 2 bases and V 3 bases, and 13 bases lay outside the gene matches. The CDR3 is made up of 19 amino acids. The CDR3 loop reads CATSSTLREREGPYNEQFF. CDR3 DNA sequence: TGTGCCACCAGCAGTACCCTGAGGGAGCGGGAGGGCCCCTACAATGAGCAGTTCTTC.

V usage is TRBV27 and J usage is TRBJ1-4; 9 nucleotides match TRBD1. Per germline, CDR1 MNHEY and CDR2 SMNVEV (reference sequence). V was pared by 5 bases and J by 0 bases, with 7 bases of the junction left unmatched. This CDR3 comprises 17 residues. CDR3: CASSPGTGISTNEKLFF. In nucleotides, the CDR3 is TGTGCCAGCAGTCCCGGGACAGGGATTTCAACTAATGAAAAACTGTTTTTT.

This rearrangement joins TRBV9 to TRBJ1-3, with a weak D call TRBD1 (5 bases). Trimming cost V 4 bases and J 0 bases, with 11 bases left between them. The CDR3 length is 15 residues. Germline V CDR1 and CDR2: SGDLS, YYNGEE. The CDR3 nucleotides read TGTGCCAGCAGCTCACGCCAGGGCTCTGGAAACACCATATATTTT. Protein: CASSSRQGSGNTIYF.

The genes are TRBV4-1 and TRBJ2-2, with 8 nucleotides matching TRBD2. The J segment lost 2 bases and the V segment lost 4 bases, leaving 15 bases of the junction unmatched. The CDR3 consists of 19 residues. The germline CDR1 and CDR2 sequences are MGHRA and YSYEKL. The CDR3 region has the DNA TGCGCCAGCAGCCGAGGGCCGGTGATGCGGGAGGCCAACACCGGGGAGCTGTTTTTT. This gives the protein CASSRGPVMREANTGELFF.

The chain recombines TRBV4-1 with TRBJ2-5, with D perhaps matching TRBD2 (6 bases). The germline V gene encodes CDR1 MGHRA and CDR2 YSYEKL. With 1 base removed from V and 4 bases from J, the gap between germline ends came to 13 bases. The CDR3 sequence is 15 residues long. The chain's CDR3 is CASSQVGGIGETQYF. CDR3 nucleotide sequence: TGCGCCAGCAGCCAAGTGGGGGGTATAGGAGAGACCCAGTACTTC.